This entry lists 32 T cell receptor beta chains sequenced from one sample in a study of vaccination effects on CD4 cells after COVID-19. For these receptors, no antigen is known. At the end of about 10 days of culture, CD4+ T cells were isolated. Using immunoSEQ multiplex PCR, the repertoire was profiled, and TCRdb retains in-frame clones only, with some absent. The top ten clones hold under 10% of a sample with around 30,000 clones, approximately 60% of them seen once. Sample: CD4+ T cells from PBMCs cultured without peptide, taken before COVID-19 vaccination. All receptors derive from a human donor who received a COVID-19 vaccine.

The chain joins TRBV19 to TRBJ1-5; TRBD1 aligns across 7 bases. Germline-derived CDR1 and CDR2 are LNHDA and SQIVND (reference sequence). V dropped 3 bases and J dropped 4; count of bases not matched to a gene: 15. The CDR3 is 18 amino acids. Here the CDR3 reads CASSIQQQHRGRNQPQHF. CDR3 nucleotide sequence: TGTGCCAGTAGTATCCAACAACAACACAGGGGCCGGAATCAGCCCCAGCATTTT.

This clone appeared a few times. The chain combines TRBV5-4 with TRBJ1-6; 7 bases line up with TRBD1. The V gene end was trimmed by 5 bases and the J gene end by 7 bases; junction bases not matched to a gene: 6. This CDR3 contains 14 residues. The germline V gene has CDR1 SGHNT and CDR2 YYREEE (reference sequence). This chain's CDR3 is CASRSGQLNSPLHF. The CDR3 bases are TGTGCCAGCAGATCGGGACAGCTAAATTCACCCCTCCACTTT.

CDR3: CASSLGLAGNNEQFF. CDR3 sequence (DNA): TGTGCCAGCAGCTTGGGGCTAGCGGGAAACAATGAGCAGTTCTTC. This chain joins TRBV5-5 and TRBJ2-1, with TRBD2 matching over 9 bases. Trimming cost V 0 bases and J 5 bases; bases outside gene matches: 3. Germline lookup yields CDR1 SGHKS and CDR2 YYEKEE (reference sequence). This CDR3 region has 15 residues.

Here the CDR3 DNA reads TGTGCCAGTAGTATGCCCCAAAATCAGCCCCAGCATTTT. Protein sequence: CASSMPQNQPQHF. The chain combines TRBV19 with TRBJ1-5; D remains ambiguous. This CDR3 has 13 amino acids. Per germline, CDR1 LNHDA and CDR2 SQIVND (reference sequence). The germline V and J ends were trimmed by 3 bases and 4 bases, with 7 bases remaining between them.

The chain links TRBV15 to TRBJ2-7; D gene uncertain. From germline, CDR1 is LNHNV and CDR2 YYDKDF (reference sequence). Trimming shortened V by 0 bases and J by 2 bases, and 11 bases separated the two germline ends. The CDR3 loop spans 15 amino acids. The CDR3: CATSRETHGTYEQYF. The CDR3, as DNA: TGTGCCACCAGCAGAGAGACTCATGGAACCTACGAGCAGTACTTC.

This chain joins TRBV30 and TRBJ1-5, with D uncertain. V lost 3 bases, J lost 2 bases, and 8 bases lay in between. The CDR3 spans 13 residues. Germline CDR1 reads GTSNPN; CDR2 reads SVGIG (reference sequence). CDR3 residues: CAWSKLGNQPQHF. The CDR3 coding sequence is TGTGCCTGGAGCAAATTAGGCAATCAGCCCCAGCATTTT.

The chain carries TRBV2 and TRBJ2-3, with 9 nucleotides matching TRBD2. With 4 bases clipped from V and 3 bases from J, the junction kept 5 bases outside the gene matches. Germline assignment: CDR1 SNHLY and CDR2 FYNNEI. CDR3 length equals 15 residues. The CDR3 nucleotides are TGTGCCAGCAGTGGCCGTAGCGGGAGTACAGATACGCAGTATTTT. Its translation is CASSGRSGSTDTQYF. The complete variable domain, with remaining parts taken from reference TRBV2 and TRBJ2-3, reads EPEVTQTPSHQVTQMGQEVILRCVPISNHLYFYWYRQILGQKVEFLVSFYNNEISEKSEIFDDQFSVERPDGSNFTLKIRSTKLEDSAMYFCASSGRSGSTDTQYFGPGTRLTVL.

The sample holds a few counts of this clone. The chain links TRBV12-3 or TRBV12-4 to TRBJ1-4, with a tentative D call TRBD1 (6 bases). The CDR3 is made up of 13 amino acids. V was trimmed by 7 bases and J by 5 bases, leaving 11 bases between them. CDR3 residues: CASKGGWNEKLFF. CDR3 nucleotides: TGTGCCAGCAAGGGGGGCTGGAATGAAAAACTGTTTTTT.

The V gene is TRBV10-2, the J gene TRBJ2-1, with D perhaps TRBD2 (5 bases). The CDR3 has 15 residues. V was shortened by 1 base and J by 3 bases, with 10 bases between the two germline ends. Germline V gene lookup returns CDR1 WSHSY and CDR2 SAAADI. The DNA for the CDR3 is TGCGCCAGCAGTGAGTGGTTCCGGGACTACAATGAGCAGTTCTTC. Translating gives CASSEWFRDYNEQFF.

The chain combines TRBV5-4 with TRBJ2-4; D is unclear. The germline V gene encodes CDR1 SGHNT and CDR2 YYREEE (reference sequence). Trimming cost V 4 bases and J 0 bases, with 8 bases left between them. This CDR3 has 14 residues. Here the CDR3 DNA reads TGTGCCAGCAGCCCGGGTCGAGCCAAAAACATTCAGTACTTC. The encoded protein is CASSPGRAKNIQYF. The complete variable domain, with remaining parts taken from reference TRBV5-4 and TRBJ2-4, reads ETGVTQSPTHLIKTRGQQVTLRCSSQSGHNTVSWYQQALGQGPQFIFQYYREEENGRGNFPPRFSGLQFPNYSSELNVNALELDDSALYLCASSPGRAKNIQYFGAGTRLSVL.

The V and J genes are TRBV2 and TRBJ1-5, with TRBD1 identical over 9 bases. Germline V gives CDR1 SNHLY, CDR2 FYNNEI. This CDR3 region has 15 residues. With V trimmed by 5 bases and J by 1 base, 3 bases remained unmatched. The CDR3 nucleotides read TGTGCCAGCAGTACGGACAGGGGAAGCAATCAGCCCCAGCATTTT. Amino acids: CASSTDRGSNQPQHF.

This clone was seen once. The rearrangement links TRBV29-1 to TRBJ1-2; a weak D match, TRBD1 (6 bases). This CDR3 is built from 12 residues. The germline V gene has CDR1 SQVTM and CDR2 ANQGSEA. V dropped 7 bases and J dropped 3 bases, with 12 bases sitting between them. The DNA for the CDR3 is TGCAGCGGAGGGGGAGACGACTATGGCTACACCTTC. Protein: CSGGGDDYGYTF.

This clone was detected only a few times. This chain connects TRBV11-3 to TRBJ2-5; 8 bases are shared with TRBD1. Germline-derived CDR1 and CDR2 are SGHNT and YENEEA. CDR3 size: 14 residues. V lost 3 bases, J lost 4 bases, and 4 bases stayed unmatched. The CDR3 coding sequence is TGTGCCAGCAGCTTGAACCAGGGGGCAGAGACCCAGTACTTC. It encodes CASSLNQGAETQYF.

This clone occurred a few times. The chain uses TRBV11-2 and TRBJ1-1, with a weak D call TRBD1 (5 bases). Germline loops: CDR1 SGHAT, CDR2 FQNNGV. Trimming pared 1 base from V and 2 bases from J, leaving 11 bases between. This CDR3 spans 15 amino acids. The CDR3: CASSLVAGLNTEAFF. In DNA form, the CDR3 reads TGTGCCAGCAGCTTAGTGGCAGGGCTCAACACTGAAGCTTTCTTT.

The V gene is TRBV10-3, the J gene TRBJ2-7; D might be TRBD1 or TRBD2, each matching 6 bases. CDR1 ENHRY and CDR2 SYGVKD come from the germline V gene. V gave up 6 bases and J gave up 5 bases, with 11 bases separating them. The CDR3 has 12 residues. CDR3 sequence: CAIREGGDEQYF. The CDR3 region has the DNA TGTGCCATCAGGGAGGGGGGAGACGAGCAGTACTTC.

This chain links TRBV6-1 with TRBJ1-2; possibly TRBD1 for D (5 bases). The CDR3 totals 13 residues. Trimming shortened V by 3 bases and J by 4 bases, and 9 bases separated the two germline ends. Germline values: CDR1 MNHNS, CDR2 SASEGT. The CDR3 region is CASSEGPLYGYTF. DNA of the CDR3: TGTGCCAGCAGTGAGGGACCCCTCTATGGCTACACCTTC.

This clone occurred a few times. This chain links TRBV6-5 with TRBJ1-2, with TRBD1 matching over 7 bases. CDR1 and CDR2 from the germline V gene are MNHEY and SVGAGI. Germline trimming cut 6 bases from V and 5 bases from J; bases unmatched to any gene: 12. The CDR3 contains 15 residues. This CDR3 is CASRSTGRGAYGYTF. CDR3 nucleotides: TGTGCCAGCAGATCGACAGGGAGAGGGGCATATGGCTACACCTTC.

This chain connects TRBV27 to TRBJ2-7; D perhaps matches TRBD2 (5 bases). The V end lost 2 bases, the J end lost 5 bases, and 13 bases lay between the germline ends. This CDR3 is built from 14 residues. Germline V gene data show CDR1 as MNHEY and CDR2 as SMNVEV (reference sequence). CDR3 residues: CASSLRFARDEQYF. The CDR3 nucleotides read TGTGCCAGCAGTTTAAGGTTCGCGCGGGACGAGCAGTACTTC.

The chain joins TRBV29-1 to TRBJ2-2, with D maybe TRBD1 (6 bases). V dropped 6 bases and J dropped 0 bases, with 8 bases sitting between them. This CDR3 comprises 13 residues. CDR1 and CDR2 (germline): SQVTM, ANQGSEA. CDR3 protein: CSVGQPNTGELFF. For the CDR3, the DNA is TGCAGCGTAGGACAGCCGAACACCGGGGAGCTGTTTTTT.

This chain links TRBV9 with TRBJ1-1; D gene unclear. The CDR3 runs to 14 residues. The germline V and J ends were trimmed by 0 bases and 4 bases, with 10 bases remaining between them. Germline CDR1 is SGDLS and CDR2 is YYNGEE. This chain's CDR3 is CASSVEVGTTEAFF. CDR3 nucleotides: TGTGCCAGCAGCGTAGAGGTGGGAACCACTGAAGCTTTCTTT.

The genes are TRBV7-6 and TRBJ2-7, with a tentative D call TRBD2 (6 bases). Trimming took 0 bases from V and 5 from J, leaving 14 bases between them. The CDR3 has 15 residues. Germline V gene lookup returns CDR1 SGHVS and CDR2 FNYEAQ. The CDR3 loop is CASSLARSGGDEQYF. Here the CDR3 DNA reads TGTGCCAGCAGCTTAGCGAGGAGCGGAGGGGACGAGCAGTACTTC. The full variable domain, with the rest looked up from reference TRBV7-6 and TRBJ2-7, is GAGVSQSPRYKVTKRGQDVALRCDPISGHVSLYWYRQALGQGPEFLTYFNYEAQQDKSGLPNDRFSAERPEGSISTLTIQRTEQRDSAMYRCASSLARSGGDEQYFGPGTRLTVT.

This chain connects TRBV7-8 to TRBJ1-2; TRBD1 matches 7 bases. V lost 5 bases to trimming and J lost 0 bases; unmatched junction nucleotides: 9. Germline values: CDR1 SGHVS, CDR2 FQNEAQ. The CDR3 has 16 residues. In DNA form, the CDR3 reads TGTGCCAGCAGCCCAGTTCCGGGACAGACTAACTATGGCTACACCTTC. This codes for CASSPVPGQTNYGYTF.

The rearrangement links TRBV29-1 to TRBJ2-2; D might be TRBD1 or TRBD2, each matching 6 bases. Trimming shortened V by 0 bases and J by 7 bases, and 9 bases separated the two germline ends. In germline, CDR1 is SQVTM, CDR2 ANQGSEA. This CDR3 comprises 13 residues. This CDR3 is CSVEEQGGGELFF. The CDR3 bases are TGCAGCGTTGAAGAACAGGGAGGCGGGGAGCTGTTTTTT.

By share of the sample, this clone is medium-sized (0.01 to 0.1%). The gene calls are TRBV2 and TRBJ2-7; TRBD2 agrees at 7 bases. The trim removed 5 bases at V and 7 bases at J, leaving 8 bases unmatched. The length of the CDR3 is 13 residues. The V gene's germline CDR1 is SNHLY and CDR2 FYNNEI. The CDR3 protein is CASSQGEGREQYF. CDR3 bases: TGTGCCAGCAGTCAAGGGGAGGGGAGAGAGCAGTACTTC. Full variable domain (outside the CDR3, taken from reference TRBV2 and TRBJ2-7): EPEVTQTPSHQVTQMGQEVILRCVPISNHLYFYWYRQILGQKVEFLVSFYNNEISEKSEIFDDQFSVERPDGSNFTLKIRSTKLEDSAMYFCASSQGEGREQYFGPGTRLTVT.

On this clone itself: The germline gene is not matched at one end of the junction; a read error may be the cause. In the same sample, other DNA sequences code for this CDR3. The rearrangement links TRBV11-2 to TRBJ2-1; D call uncertain. CDR3 size: 14 residues. CDR1 and CDR2 (germline): SGHAT, FQNNGV. This CDR3 is CASSTRVSYNEQFF. The CDR3 DNA follows: TGTGCCAGCAGCACGAGAGTCTCCTACAATGAACAGTTCTTC. The entire variable domain, with the rest obtained from reference TRBV11-2 and TRBJ2-1, is as follows: EAGVAQSPRYKIIEKRQSVAFWCNPISGHATLYWYQQILGQGPKLLIQFQNNGVVDDSQLPKDRFSAERLKGVDSTLKIQPAKLEDSAVYLCASSTRVSYNEQFFGPGTRLTVL.

The V call is TRBV7-2, the J call TRBJ1-2, with 9 positions matching TRBD1. Germline values: CDR1 SGHTA, CDR2 FQGNSA. Germline trimming cut 4 bases from V and 3 bases from J; bases unmatched to any gene: 6. The CDR3 sequence is 15 residues long. The CDR3 loop reads CASSSGQGLYYGYTF. Written as DNA, the CDR3 is TGTGCCAGCAGCTCCGGACAGGGGCTGTACTATGGCTACACCTTC.

The V call is TRBV3-1 (or the pseudogene TRBV3-2), the J call TRBJ1-2; TRBD1 aligns across 7 bases. Germline CDR1 is LGHDT and CDR2 is YNNKEL (reference sequence). The CDR3 is 14 amino acids. J gave up 6 bases and V 5 bases, and 9 bases lay outside the gene matches. The DNA for the CDR3 is TGTGCCAGCAGCGCCCTAGGGGGCGCGGATGGCTACACCTTC. Translation gives CASSALGGADGYTF.

V and J are TRBV7-9 and TRBJ2-7; 9 bases are shared with TRBD2. V shed 1 base and J 4 bases; nucleotides not matched to a gene: 5. The CDR3 has 15 residues. The germline CDR1 and CDR2 sequences are SEHNR and FQNEAQ (reference sequence). The CDR3 protein is CASSLGSGSWYEQYF. CDR3 DNA: TGTGCCAGCAGCTTAGGTAGCGGGAGCTGGTACGAGCAGTACTTC.

The CDR3 bases are TGTGCCATTAAGGAAGGGACAGCGAACACTGAAGCTTTCTTT. It translates to CAIKEGTANTEAFF. J is TRBJ1-1 and V is TRBV19; 7 bases agree with TRBD1. V shed 10 bases and J 1 base; nucleotides not matched to a gene: 9. The CDR3 is 14 amino acids. Germline values: CDR1 LNHDA, CDR2 SQIVND (reference sequence).

As concerns this clone: At the DNA level, this CDR3 is encoded by other sequences in the same sample as well. The J gene is TRBJ2-7, the V gene TRBV28, with 8 nucleotides matching TRBD2. CDR3 size: 12 residues. The germline CDR1 and CDR2 sequences are MDHEN and SYDVKM. The V gene end was trimmed by 2 bases and the J gene end by 7 bases; junction bases not matched to a gene: 1. In DNA, the CDR3 is TGTGCCAGCAGTTTACGGGGGGGAGAGCAGTACTTC. This encodes CASSLRGGEQYF.

The chain combines TRBV11-2 with TRBJ1-1, with D possibly being TRBD1 (6 bases). V was pared by 8 bases and J by 1 base, with 11 bases between. Germline lookup yields CDR1 SGHAT and CDR2 FQNNGV. This CDR3 contains 13 residues. DNA of the CDR3: TGTGCCAGCCGGACAGCAACGAACACTGAAGCTTTCTTT. Its protein is CASRTATNTEAFF.

The J gene is TRBJ1-1, the V gene TRBV19; tentative D call: TRBD1 (6 bases). Germline V gene sequence: CDR1 LNHDA, CDR2 SQIVND (reference sequence). The CDR3 runs to 16 residues. The V gene lost 3 bases and the J gene lost 5 bases, with 19 bases spanning the gap. In nucleotides, the CDR3 is TGTGCCAGTAGTATCATTAGCACAGGGAAGGAGACTGAAGCTTTCTTT. Amino acid sequence: CASSIISTGKETEAFF.